This is a list of T cell receptor beta chains from one sample in a study of blood T cells in healthy people across ages. TCRdb re-analysed the 5' RACE reads in MiXCR, keeping a single row per CDR3 protein. Of 720,000 or so distinct CDR3 sequences in the sample, roughly two fifths were seen once. Sequenced material: blood. Every receptor here comes from a man older than 75 in good health. Both conserved end residues are part of each CDR3. The order of the fields is J gene, clone size, D gene, V gene, CDR3 protein, CDR3 DNA. The D gene is left open where the match is weak. For some rows the clone size is stated as once, few or many, or as a class when expanded; others skip it.

TRBJ1-2 | NA | NA | TRBV6-2/TRBV6-3 | CASSHWTVPANYGYTF | TGTGCCAGCAGTCATTGGACAGTACCAGCTAACTATGGCTACACCTTC
TRBJ2-7 | once | TRBD1 | TRBV7-3 | CASSLSGQGVKYF | TGTGCCAGCAGCTTATCGGGACAGGGGGTGAAGTACTTC
TRBJ1-4 | NA | TRBD1 | TRBV7-8 | CASSLADRGGEKLFF | TGTGCCAGCAGCTTGGCCGACAGGGGTGGGGAAAAACTGTTTTTT
TRBJ1-1 | NA | NA | TRBV6-5 | CASSYSEGRGNAEAFF | TGTGCCAGCAGTTACTCGGAGGGGCGCGGGAACGCTGAAGCTTTCTTT
TRBJ1-6 | NA | NA | TRBV10-3 | CAIAEPSPLHF | TGTGCCATCGCGGAACCTTCACCCCTCCACTTT
TRBJ2-3 | NA | NA | TRBV11-2 | CASSLAGPGTDTQYF | TGTGCCAGCAGCTTAGCGGGGCCTGGCACAGATACGCAGTATTTT
TRBJ2-3 | NA | NA | TRBV6-2/TRBV6-3 | CASSGRQEGADTQYF | TGTGCCAGCAGTGGAAGACAGGAGGGAGCGGATACGCAGTATTTT
TRBJ2-4 | NA | NA | TRBV6-2/TRBV6-3 | CASRHDSTKNIQYF | TGTGCCAGCAGACACGACAGTACCAAAAACATTCAGTACTTC
TRBJ2-1 | NA | TRBD2 | TRBV7-2 | CASSLIPGLASYNEQFF | TGTGCCAGCAGCCTCATTCCGGGACTAGCTTCCTACAATGAGCAGTTCTTC
TRBJ2-5 | NA | NA | TRBV20-1 | CSTKRELSTETQYF | TGCAGCACTAAGAGAGAATTAAGTACGGAGACCCAGTACTTC
TRBJ2-1 | NA | NA | TRBV28 | CASSFNGNEQFF | TGTGCCAGCAGTTTCAACGGTAATGAGCAGTTCTTC
TRBJ2-5 | few | TRBD1 | TRBV7-2 | CASSLDRGVLETQYF | TGTGCCAGCAGCTTAGACAGGGGAGTTCTGGAGACCCAGTACTTC
TRBJ2-7 | NA | NA | TRBV6-5 | CASSYNQGTGYEQYF | TGTGCCAGCAGTTATAATCAGGGAACGGGGTACGAGCAGTACTTC
TRBJ2-1 | NA | NA | TRBV10-3 | CTVNGQDYDEQFF | TGTACCGTCAATGGACAGGACTACGATGAGCAGTTCTTC
TRBJ1-1 | NA | NA | TRBV11-2 | CASSLAGWGGSTEAFF | TGTGCCAGCAGCTTAGCAGGTTGGGGAGGAAGCACTGAAGCTTTCTTT
TRBJ2-3 | NA | NA | TRBV9 | CASSVSLDVSTDTQYF | TGTGCCAGCAGCGTTAGTTTAGATGTTAGCACAGATACGCAGTATTTT
TRBJ2-1 | few | TRBD2 | TRBV10-1 | CASSESHGTSGRGYNEQFF | TGCGCCAGCAGTGAGTCACATGGGACTAGCGGGAGAGGTTACAATGAGCAGTTCTTC
TRBJ2-2 | few | NA | TRBV4-3 | CASSQEHWSQGGIGELFF | TGCGCCAGCAGCCAAGAGCACTGGTCCCAGGGAGGAATCGGGGAGCTGTTTTTT
TRBJ1-2 | NA | TRBD1 | TRBV20-1 | CSARGGAGGKGNYGYTF | TGCAGTGCTAGAGGGGGGGCAGGGGGCAAAGGGAACTATGGCTACACCTTC
TRBJ2-1 | NA | TRBD2 | TRBV28 | CASSSSGRGEQFF | TGTGCCAGTTCCTCTAGCGGGAGAGGGGAGCAGTTCTTC
TRBJ1-3 | once | TRBD1 | TRBV4-3 | CASSQKTGTGGGNTIYF | TGCGCCAGCAGCCAAAAAACTGGGACAGGGGGTGGAAACACCATATATTTT
TRBJ2-3 | NA | NA | TRBV7-2 | CASKGAGDTQYF | TGTGCCAGCAAAGGGGCGGGAGATACGCAGTATTTT
TRBJ2-1 | few | TRBD2 | TRBV28 | CASSLITSGSHRNEQFF | TGTGCCAGCAGTTTAATAACTAGCGGGAGTCATAGAAATGAGCAGTTCTTC
TRBJ1-1 | few | TRBD1 | TRBV20-1 | CSGGTGGSPNTEAFF | TGCAGTGGGGGGACAGGGGGCTCTCCGAACACTGAAGCTTTCTTT
TRBJ2-5 | NA | NA | TRBV20-1 | CSARVPPKETQYF | TGCAGTGCTAGAGTGCCCCCGAAAGAGACCCAGTACTTC
TRBJ2-7 | few | TRBD1 | TRBV7-9 | CASSLAGTGAKPYEQYF | TGTGCCAGCAGCTTAGCGGGGACAGGGGCGAAACCCTACGAGCAGTACTTC
TRBJ2-1 | NA | NA | TRBV7-2 | CASSTLASLWNEQFF | TGTGCCAGCAGCACACTAGCTTCCCTTTGGAATGAGCAGTTCTTC
TRBJ2-7 | NA | TRBD1 | TRBV5-1 | CASSPGQGFVEQYF | TGCGCCAGCAGCCCGGGACAGGGATTCGTCGAGCAGTACTTC
TRBJ2-7 | many | NA | TRBV29-1 | CSVVEGPYEQYF | TGCAGCGTTGTTGAGGGCCCCTACGAGCAGTACTTC
TRBJ2-3 | NA | TRBD1 | TRBV10-1 | CASSTTGGFEYF | TGCGCCAGCAGTACGACAGGGGGCTTTGAGTATTTT
TRBJ1-2 | NA | TRBD1 | TRBV4-3 | CASSQLINRQGTTYGYTF | TGCGCCAGCAGCCAACTTATCAACCGACAGGGGACGACCTATGGCTACACCTTC
TRBJ2-1 | NA | NA | TRBV11-2 | CASSSLASRETQFF | TGTGCCAGCAGCTCATTGGCTAGCCGAGAGACCCAGTTCTTC
TRBJ2-7 | few | NA | TRBV20-1 | CSARSQGLDAEQYF | TGCAGTGCTAGGTCTCAGGGCCTAGACGCCGAGCAGTACTTC
TRBJ2-7 | few | TRBD2 | TRBV7-2 | CASSLAGSGRSYEQYF | TGTGCCAGCAGCTTAGCGGGTAGCGGGAGATCTTACGAGCAGTACTTC
TRBJ2-1 | NA | TRBD1 | TRBV4-3 | CASSLRTGASYNEQFF | TGCGCCAGCAGCCTCAGGACAGGGGCTTCCTACAATGAGCAGTTCTTC
TRBJ2-7 | few | NA | TRBV28 | CASSFSPPRRYEQYF | TGTGCCAGCAGTTTTTCCCCCCCGAGGCGCTACGAGCAGTACTTC
TRBJ1-1 | NA | NA | TRBV6-2/TRBV6-3 | CAGSQQRVNTEAFF | TGTGCCGGCAGTCAACAACGGGTGAACACTGAAGCTTTCTTT
TRBJ1-1 | few | TRBD1 | TRBV3-1 | CASRAADRGGTEAFF | TGTGCCAGCAGGGCAGCCGACAGGGGTGGCACTGAAGCTTTCTTT
TRBJ2-5 | many | NA | TRBV29-1 | CSALGGAEEETQYF | TGCAGCGCCCTAGGGGGAGCGGAAGAAGAGACCCAGTACTTC
TRBJ2-1 | NA | TRBD2 | TRBV6-2/TRBV6-3 | CASSYGTSGGAVNEQFF | TGTGCCAGCAGTTACGGGACTAGCGGGGGGGCAGTTAATGAGCAGTTCTTC
TRBJ1-5 | few | NA | TRBV6-6 | CASSKQEFQPQHF | TGTGCCAGCAGTAAACAGGAGTTTCAGCCCCAGCATTTT
TRBJ1-3 | NA | NA | TRBV7-2 | CASSLDRGHSGNTIYF | TGTGCCAGCAGCTTAGACCGAGGACACTCTGGAAACACCATATATTTT
TRBJ2-3 | NA | TRBD2 | TRBV20-1 | CSASRLAGGRRGDTQYF | TGCAGTGCAAGCCGACTAGCGGGGGGGAGAAGAGGAGATACGCAGTATTTT
TRBJ2-2 | few | TRBD2 | TRBV3-1 | CASSRGGSNTGELFF | TGTGCCTCTAGTCGGGGGGGGTCGAACACCGGGGAGCTGTTTTTT
TRBJ2-3 | NA | TRBD2 | TRBV13 | CASSLVASGQYF | TGTGCCAGCAGCTTAGTCGCTAGCGGGCAGTATTTT
TRBJ2-3 | few | TRBD2 | TRBV7-2 | CASSVAPTSGRTDTQYF | TGTGCCAGCAGCGTTGCCCCGACTAGCGGGAGAACAGATACGCAGTATTTT
TRBJ2-2 | NA | NA | TRBV20-1 | CSASDGITSRELFF | TGCAGTGCTAGTGATGGGATCACGAGCCGGGAGCTGTTTTTT
TRBJ1-2 | few | NA | TRBV11-1 | CASSLPKSTTPEIDYGYTF | TGTGCCAGCAGCTTACCCAAAAGCACCACACCGGAGATTGACTATGGCTACACCTTC
TRBJ1-2 | NA | TRBD1 | TRBV5-1 | CASSGEDRTYGYTF | TGCGCCAGCAGCGGAGAGGACAGGACCTATGGCTACACCTTC
TRBJ2-1 | few | NA | TRBV2 | CASNIVKEQFF | TGTGCCAGCAATATCGTGAAAGAGCAGTTCTTC
TRBJ1-6 | once | NA | TRBV4-2 | CASSQGPGGLNSPLQF | TGTGCCAGCAGCCAAGGTCCCGGAGGACTAAATTCACCCCTCCAATTT
TRBJ2-7 | NA | NA | TRBV27 | CASSSPKQVLDGMAYEQYF | TGTGCCAGCAGTTCACCCAAACAGGTGTTGGACGGTATGGCCTACGAGCAGTACTTC
TRBJ2-3 | few | TRBD1 | TRBV10-2 | CASMGQQTDTQYF | TGCGCCAGCATGGGACAGCAGACAGATACGCAGTATTTT
TRBJ2-3 | few | NA | TRBV20-1 | CSAPLGTDTQYF | TGCAGTGCCCCACTTGGGACAGATACGCAGTATTTT
TRBJ2-3 | NA | TRBD1 | TRBV12-5 | CASGRDSHTDTQYF | TGTGCTAGTGGCCGGGACAGCCACACAGATACGCAGTATTTT
TRBJ2-1 | NA | TRBD1 | TRBV15 | CATRVSRDRFLYNEQFF | TGTGCCACCAGGGTAAGCCGGGACAGATTTCTCTACAATGAGCAGTTCTTC
TRBJ2-1 | NA | TRBD1 | TRBV20-1 | CGAREGQGAKNEQFF | TGCGGTGCTAGAGAAGGACAGGGGGCGAAGAATGAGCAGTTCTTC
TRBJ2-7 | NA | NA | TRBV6-2/TRBV6-3 | CASSVDIIGLEQYF | TGTGCCAGCAGTGTGGACATAATCGGCCTCGAGCAGTACTTC
TRBJ1-6 | few | NA | TRBV21-1 | CASSNQGQGGNSPLHF | TGTGCCAGCAGCAACCAAGGACAGGGAGGTAATTCACCCCTCCACTTT